This is a list of T cell receptor beta chains from one sample in a study of beta chain features in type 1 diabetes. Repertoires were generated with immunoSEQ multiplex PCR, while TCRdb's copy carries only in-frame clones and drops some. The sample consists of around 150,000 clones, about 8.1% of them appearing once. The sample consisted of central memory CD4+ T cells from blood. These receptors came from a man younger than 35 in good health. The CDR3 runs from the conserved cysteine through the conserved F or W. The order of the fields is J gene, V gene, D gene, clone size, CDR3 protein, CDR3 DNA. D genes are given only for firm matches. The listing skips clone size in some rows; elsewhere it reads once, few, many or a size class.

J gene: TRBJ1-2
V gene: TRBV28
D gene: .
clone size: few
CDR3 protein: CASSLVQWGGYTF
CDR3 DNA: TGTGCCAGCAGTTTGGTCCAATGGGGCGGCTACACCTTC

J gene: TRBJ2-3
V gene: TRBV5-4
D gene: .
clone size: few
CDR3 protein: CASSPDSKRTDTQYF
CDR3 DNA: TGTGCCAGCAGCCCGGACAGCAAACGCACAGATACGCAGTATTTT

J gene: TRBJ1-6
V gene: TRBV7-2
D gene: TRBD1
clone size: .
CDR3 protein: CASSLRTGPSSPLHF
CDR3 DNA: TGTGCCAGCAGCCTCCGGACAGGGCCCAGTTCACCCCTCCACTTT

J gene: TRBJ1-1
V gene: TRBV7-9
D gene: TRBD1
clone size: .
CDR3 protein: CASSLPGQGANTEAFF
CDR3 DNA: TGTGCCAGCAGCTTACCGGGACAGGGGGCTAATACTGAAGCTTTCTTT

J gene: TRBJ1-2
V gene: TRBV6-5
D gene: TRBD1
clone size: .
CDR3 protein: CASMGTGTPNYGYTF
CDR3 DNA: TGTGCCAGCATGGGGACAGGGACACCTAACTATGGCTACACCTTC

J gene: TRBJ2-4
V gene: TRBV27
D gene: .
clone size: few
CDR3 protein: CASSLVGSGYIQYF
CDR3 DNA: TGTGCCAGCAGTTTAGTGGGGAGTGGGTACATTCAGTACTTC

J gene: TRBJ2-7
V gene: TRBV5-4
D gene: TRBD1
clone size: .
CDR3 protein: CASSSGQGGEQYF
CDR3 DNA: TGTGCCAGCAGCTCGGGACAGGGAGGCGAGCAGTACTTC

J gene: TRBJ2-1
V gene: TRBV4-3
D gene: .
clone size: .
CDR3 protein: CASSQAGTPHSYNEQFF
CDR3 DNA: TGCGCCAGCAGCCAAGCGGGGACACCTCATTCCTACAATGAGCAGTTCTTC

J gene: TRBJ1-2
V gene: TRBV15
D gene: TRBD1
clone size: .
CDR3 protein: CATSDRGIYGYTF
CDR3 DNA: TGTGCCACCAGCGACAGGGGAATCTATGGCTACACCTTC

J gene: TRBJ1-2
V gene: TRBV28
D gene: .
clone size: .
CDR3 protein: CASTPGVYGYTF
CDR3 DNA: TGTGCCAGCACCCCAGGGGTCTATGGCTACACCTTC

J gene: TRBJ1-5
V gene: TRBV19
D gene: .
clone size: .
CDR3 protein: CASSTTAGKAGNQPQHF
CDR3 DNA: TGTGCCAGTAGCACTACCGCGGGGAAGGCTGGCAATCAGCCCCAGCATTTT

J gene: TRBJ2-5
V gene: TRBV18
D gene: TRBD1
clone size: few
CDR3 protein: CASSPGQGAAETQYF
CDR3 DNA: TGTGCCAGCTCACCGGGACAGGGGGCAGCGGAGACCCAGTACTTC

J gene: TRBJ2-2
V gene: TRBV15
D gene: .
clone size: .
CDR3 protein: CATYNTGELFF
CDR3 DNA: TGTGCCACTTATAACACCGGGGAGCTGTTTTTT